A selection of T cell receptor beta chains follows, all from one sample in a study of OX40 agonist ivuxolimab in advanced cancers. The table came from immunoSEQ multiplex PCR; TCRdb's copy has only in-frame clones and leaves some out. The table records around 100,000 clones, approximately 89% of them present only once. The specimen was CD4+ or CD8+ T cells sorted from blood, collected in a trial of the OX40 agonist ivuxolimab. The receptors derive from an adult with an advanced solid tumor such as melanoma, head and neck, liver or kidney cancer. Each CDR3 is given with its conserved first and last residue. Rows may omit the clone size; those that give it use once, few, many or a size class.

>TRBJ1-2|-|TRBV11-2
CASSLGFSGITF
>TRBJ2-1|-|TRBV6-1
CASSGTARGGDEQFF
>TRBJ2-5|-|TRBV7-6
CASSRGTGETQYF
>TRBJ2-4|-|TRBV6-5
CASSYSGAHNIQYF
>TRBJ2-7|-|TRBV19
CASSPGFYEQYF
>TRBJ2-1|-|TRBV19
CASSIPAKAGRNEQFF
>TRBJ2-1|-|TRBV11-2
CASSLTTSGGRHEQFF
>TRBJ1-4|-|TRBV6-5
CASSAGTGVNEKLFF
>TRBJ1-6|few|TRBV5-8
CASKYEGHVGSPLHF
>TRBJ2-2|-|TRBV7-6
CASSLIVQGIGELFF
>TRBJ2-2|-|TRBV6-1
CATSAIATGELFF
>TRBJ2-4|-|TRBV29-1
CSVGTGAGVGIQYF
>TRBJ2-1|-|TRBV30
CAWSPTGPSYNEQFF
>TRBJ1-1|-|TRBV4-2
CASSQATGVNTEAFF
>TRBJ1-2|-|TRBV5-8
CASSLDGGYYGYTF
>TRBJ2-7|-|TRBV29-1
CSVEPRGTDLQYF
>TRBJ1-3|once|TRBV14
CASSLARGFSGNTIYF
>TRBJ1-1|-|TRBV5-1
CASSLAVSSVAFF
>TRBJ1-2|-|TRBV5-1
CASSLSPTGTSPGYTF
>TRBJ1-5|-|TRBV28
CASSLTGSNQPQHF
>TRBJ2-7|once|TRBV19
CASSISRSSYEQYF
>TRBJ1-4|-|TRBV4-2
CASSHIRQNNEKLFF
>TRBJ1-2|-|TRBV9
CASGNYGYTF
>TRBJ2-1|-|TRBV14
CASSQLAGGAYNEQFF
>TRBJ1-2|-|TRBV19
CASSNTGGIYGYTF
>TRBJ2-2|-|TRBV15
CATSRDLRFAANTGELFF
>TRBJ2-7|-|TRBV14
CASATEAGTLLRVYEQYF
>TRBJ2-5|-|TRBV7-2
CASSLAVASETQYF
>TRBJ1-6|-|TRBV30
CAWSVLVTGRAPLHF
>TRBJ2-2|-|TRBV18
CASSRTGTGELFF
>TRBJ2-7|-|TRBV13
CASSSLDSPRTYEQYF
>TRBJ1-1|-|TRBV30
CAWRWVSNTEAFF
>TRBJ2-3|-|TRBV5-6
CASSLAPFTDTQYF
>TRBJ2-2|-|TRBV30
CAWSSLAGKDTGELFF
>TRBJ2-5|-|TRBV30
CAWSSTAQETQYF
>TRBJ2-1|-|TRBV5-1
CASSSGTGIVNEQFF
>TRBJ2-5|-|TRBV2
CASSVASGGSETQYF
>TRBJ2-7|-|TRBV29-1
CSVGGTEGYEQYF
>TRBJ1-2|-|TRBV14
CASSQIGGRGYGYTF
>TRBJ1-3|-|TRBV11-2
CASSLQGFGNTIYF
>TRBJ2-7|-|TRBV27
CASSLLVQGYEQYF
>TRBJ2-1|-|TRBV9
CASSQGPESSYNEQFF